The 5 T cell receptor beta chains below all came from one sample that was sequenced in a study of tumour-infiltrating T cells in Burkitt lymphoma. Generated by immunoSEQ multiplex PCR, the TCRdb table keeps only in-frame clones and is missing some. The sample includes fewer than 8,500 clones, over 60% of them seen just once. Sequencing was performed on tumor tissue. The receptors shown here come from a human donor with diffuse large B-cell lymphoma.

The chain uses TRBV9 and TRBJ2-7; 13 nucleotides agree with TRBD2. Germline V gives CDR1 SGDLS, CDR2 YYNGEE. This CDR3 is 14 amino acids long. The V gene end was trimmed by 4 bases and the J gene end by 5 bases; junction bases not matched to a gene: 3. CDR3 residues: CASSWTSGGDEQYF. The CDR3 DNA reads TGTGCCAGCAGCTGGACTAGCGGGGGAGACGAGCAGTACTTC. The variable domain in full, with the rest retrieved from reference TRBV9 and TRBJ2-7, is DSGVTQTPKHLITATGQRVTLRCSPRSGDLSVYWYQQSLDQGLQFLIQYYNGEERAKGNILERFSAQQFPDLHSELNLSSLELGDSALYFCASSWTSGGDEQYFGPGTRLTVT.

CDR3 protein: CASSLQGTKQETQYF. The DNA of the CDR3 is TGTGCCAGCAGCTTGCAGGGGACCAAACAAGAGACCCAGTACTTC. This rearrangement joins TRBV5-4 to TRBJ2-5; maybe TRBD1 (6 bases). This CDR3 is 15 amino acids long. The germline V and J ends were trimmed by 1 base and 2 bases, with 12 bases remaining between them. Germline V gives CDR1 SGHNT, CDR2 YYREEE (reference sequence).

Worth noting for this clone: Other DNA sequences within the sample encode an identical CDR3. CDR3 sequence: CASRGSSSGANVLTF. The CDR3 DNA reads as TGTGCCAGCAGGGGCAGTTCCTCTGGGGCCAACGTCCTGACTTTC. V and J are TRBV9 and TRBJ2-6; D ambiguous. This CDR3 region has 15 residues. V gave up 5 bases and J gave up 0 bases, with 9 bases separating them. Germline V lookup: CDR1 SGDLS, CDR2 YYNGEE.

V usage is TRBV10-3 and J usage is TRBJ1-2; D remains unclear. Germline values: CDR1 ENHRY, CDR2 SYGVKD. The CDR3 length is 16 residues. Trimming took 0 bases from V and 0 from J, leaving 11 bases between them. Written as DNA, the CDR3 is TGTGCCATCAGTGAGTCGTTCGGTACGGCTAACTATGGCTACACCTTC. Its protein is CAISESFGTANYGYTF.

This clone was found a few times. The rearrangement links TRBV2 to TRBJ2-7, with D perhaps assigned TRBD1 or TRBD2 (5 bases each). The CDR3 loop spans 14 amino acids. CDR1 and CDR2 (germline): SNHLY, FYNNEI. V shed 5 bases and J shed 2 bases, with 13 bases lying between them. CDR3 nucleotides: TGTGCCAGCAGTAGAGCCGGGACCCCCTACGAGCAGTACTTC. Translating gives CASSRAGTPYEQYF.